The T cell receptor (beta chain) described here comes from a study of T cell responses to AZD1222 COVID-19 vaccine. Study outcomes and limitations: Epitopes outside B.1.351 and B.1.1.7 mutated regions reportedly drew nearly half of spike TCRs. Regions 160-218 and 743-854 held dominance among vaccine-associated CD4 TCRs, which spanned spike. Baseline testing showed seropositivity in only six AZD1222 recipients.

Remarks on this clone: Its target is unknown.

Germline CDR1 and CDR2: SGHVS and FNYEAQ. The V and J ends lost 0 bases and 4 bases respectively, with 12 bases between them. CDR3 length equals 15 residues. The method was immunoSEQ multiplex PCR; TCRdb's version includes in-frame clones alone and lacks a portion of them. The sample has around 140,000 clones, roughly 90% seen once. The sequence was collected from an adult in good health. The chain recombines TRBV7-6 with TRBJ1-1, with a weak D call TRBD1 (5 bases). The starting material was peripheral blood, obtained on day 0 of AZD1222 vaccination. CDR3 protein: CASSLAGTEVTEAFF. For the CDR3, the DNA is TGTGCCAGCAGCTTAGCGGGGACCGAAGTCACTGAAGCTTTCTTT.